Following are 5 T cell receptor beta chains from one sample sequenced in a study of blood T cell repertoires in COVID-19. Here immunoSEQ multiplex PCR was the method, and the copy in TCRdb shows in-frame clones only, minus some. The table shows approximately 110,000 clones, with less than 90% occurring only once. Sequencing input: peripheral blood. The receptor set was obtained from a woman aged 60-75 years with acute or convalescent COVID-19.

This clone was seen a handful of times. V usage is TRBV27 and J usage is TRBJ1-4, with D perhaps TRBD1 (5 bases). The V gene lost 0 bases and the J gene lost 8 bases, with 10 bases spanning the gap. Germline values: CDR1 MNHEY, CDR2 SMNVEV (reference sequence). This CDR3 has 14 residues. CDR3 sequence: CASSLSGRGEKLFF. The CDR3 coding sequence is TGTGCCAGCAGTTTATCGGGCCGGGGGGAAAAACTGTTTTTT.

The chain is built from TRBV25-1 and TRBJ1-1; 7 bases agree with TRBD1. This CDR3 is built from 14 residues. From germline, CDR1 is MGHDK and CDR2 SYGVNS. With 5 bases clipped from V and 3 bases from J, the junction kept 6 bases outside the gene matches. CDR3 amino acids: CASSSQGEDTEAFF. The CDR3 DNA sequence: TGTGCCAGCAGTTCCCAGGGGGAGGACACTGAAGCTTTCTTT.

CDR3 sequence reads: CATSQGATQANYGYTF. The CDR3 DNA reads TGTGCCACCAGCCAAGGGGCCACGCAAGCTAACTATGGCTACACCTTC. The chain combines TRBV15 with TRBJ1-2, with D perhaps matching TRBD1 (5 bases). V lost 5 bases and J lost 0, with 16 bases in between. Germline-derived CDR1 and CDR2 are LNHNV and YYDKDF (reference sequence). The CDR3 loop spans 16 amino acids.

The rearrangement uses TRBV11-2 and TRBJ2-7; TRBD1 might be the D (5 bases). Germline V gives CDR1 SGHAT, CDR2 FQNNGV. This CDR3 is built from 15 residues. Between the trimmed V and J ends, which lost 5 bases and 0 bases, there was a span of 14 bases. In nucleotides, the CDR3 is TGTGCCAGCAGCGACCTCCCTGACAGCTCCTACGAGCAGTACTTC. Its translation is CASSDLPDSSYEQYF.

The genes are TRBV6-5 and TRBJ2-7, with TRBD1 as a possible D gene (6 bases). The V gene's germline CDR1 is MNHEY and CDR2 SVGAGI. Trimming took 7 bases from V and 2 from J, leaving 9 bases between them. The CDR3 covers 12 residues. The CDR3 loop reads CASTGDTYEQYF. The CDR3, as DNA: TGTGCCAGCACAGGGGATACCTACGAGCAGTACTTC.